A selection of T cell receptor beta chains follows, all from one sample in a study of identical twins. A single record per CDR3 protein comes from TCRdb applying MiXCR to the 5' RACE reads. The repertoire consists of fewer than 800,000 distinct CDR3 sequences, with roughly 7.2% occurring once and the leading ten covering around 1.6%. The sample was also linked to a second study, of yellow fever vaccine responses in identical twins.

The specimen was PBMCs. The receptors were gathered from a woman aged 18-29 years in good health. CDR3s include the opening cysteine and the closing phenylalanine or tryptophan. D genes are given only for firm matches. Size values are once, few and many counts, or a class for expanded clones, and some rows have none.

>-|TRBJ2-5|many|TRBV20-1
CSARGMSQAETQYF
TGCAGTGCTAGGGGTATGTCCCAAGCGGAGACCCAGTACTTC
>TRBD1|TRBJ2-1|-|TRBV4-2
CASSHEAGGAPHEQFF
TGTGCCAGCAGCCACGAGGCAGGGGGCGCCCCCCATGAGCAGTTCTTC
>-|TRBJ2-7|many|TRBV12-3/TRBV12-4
CASSFYEQYF
TGTGCCAGCAGTTTTTACGAGCAGTACTTC
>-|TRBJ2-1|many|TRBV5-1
CASRGSSYNEQFF
TGCGCCAGCCGGGGCAGCTCCTACAATGAGCAGTTCTTC
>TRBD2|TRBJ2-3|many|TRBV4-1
CASSQETSGSTDTQYF
TGCGCCAGCAGCCAAGAGACTAGCGGGAGCACAGATACGCAGTATTTT
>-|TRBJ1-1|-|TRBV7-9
CASRQTGSNTEAFF
TGTGCCAGCAGACAAACAGGGTCGAACACTGAAGCTTTCTTT
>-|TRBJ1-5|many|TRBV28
CASSFGGPSNQPQHF
TGTGCCAGCAGTTTCGGGGGCCCCAGCAATCAGCCCCAGCATTTT
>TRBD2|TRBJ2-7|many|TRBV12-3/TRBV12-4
CASSSSGGRTYEQYF
TGTGCCAGCAGTTCGAGTGGCGGGAGGACCTACGAGCAGTACTTC
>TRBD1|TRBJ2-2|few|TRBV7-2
CASSKRTGLTGELFF
TGTGCCAGCAGCAAAAGGACAGGGCTCACCGGGGAGCTGTTTTTT
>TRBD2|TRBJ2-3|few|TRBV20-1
CSLAGQDTDTQYF
TGCAGTTTAGCGGGACAAGACACAGATACGCAGTATTTT
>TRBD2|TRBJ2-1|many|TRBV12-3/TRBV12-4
CASSLSRTSGYNEQFF
TGTGCCAGCAGTTTATCTAGGACTAGCGGTTACAATGAGCAGTTCTTC
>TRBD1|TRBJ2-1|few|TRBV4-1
CASKTDRGQGNEQFF
TGCGCCAGCAAAACCGACAGGGGGCAAGGCAATGAGCAGTTCTTC
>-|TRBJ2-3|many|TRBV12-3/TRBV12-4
CASRLRDSGKDTQYF
TGTGCCAGCAGACTCCGGGACTCTGGGAAAGATACGCAGTATTTT
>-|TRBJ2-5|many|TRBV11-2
CASSLEPNQETQYF
TGTGCCAGCAGCCTAGAGCCGAATCAAGAGACCCAGTACTTC
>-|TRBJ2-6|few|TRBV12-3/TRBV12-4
CASSLTPSGANVLTF
TGTGCCAGCAGCCTGACCCCCTCTGGGGCCAACGTCCTGACTTTC
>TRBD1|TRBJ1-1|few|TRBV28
CASSLLDRDHTEAFF
TGTGCCAGCAGTTTACTGGACAGGGATCACACTGAAGCTTTCTTT
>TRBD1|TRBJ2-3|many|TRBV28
CASVSGTGVGDTQYF
TGTGCCAGCGTTTCCGGAACAGGGGTTGGTGATACGCAGTATTTT
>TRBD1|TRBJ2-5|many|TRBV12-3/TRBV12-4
CASSHGQGFKETQYF
TGTGCCAGCAGCCACGGACAGGGCTTCAAAGAGACCCAGTACTTC
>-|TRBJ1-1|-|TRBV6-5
CASSYSSGDYTEAFF
TGTGCCAGCAGTTACTCATCGGGGGACTACACTGAAGCTTTCTTT
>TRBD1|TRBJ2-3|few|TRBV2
CASSEQDRGTSDTQYF
TGTGCCAGCAGTGAACAGGACAGGGGTACCTCAGATACGCAGTATTTT
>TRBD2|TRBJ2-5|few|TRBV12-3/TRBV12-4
CASSSPQAEPTSGSETQYF
TGTGCCAGCAGTTCTCCCCAGGCAGAACCGACTAGCGGGAGTGAGACCCAGTACTTC
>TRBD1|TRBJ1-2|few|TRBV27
CASSLGGQSGYTF
TGTGCCAGCAGTTTAGGGGGACAGTCGGGCTACACCTTC
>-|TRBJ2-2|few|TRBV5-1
CASSLDGRTNTGELFF
TGCGCCAGCAGCTTGGACGGACGAACGAACACCGGGGAGCTGTTTTTT
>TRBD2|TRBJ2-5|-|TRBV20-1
CSARDRQVAGSQETQYF
TGCAGTGCTAGAGATCGACAAGTAGCGGGATCTCAAGAGACCCAGTACTTC
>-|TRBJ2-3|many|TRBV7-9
CASSFSGYTQYF
TGTGCCAGCAGCTTCTCCGGTTATACGCAGTATTTT
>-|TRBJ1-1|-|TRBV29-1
CSVGIGNIPTEAFF
TGCAGCGTTGGTATAGGTAACATCCCCACTGAAGCTTTCTTT
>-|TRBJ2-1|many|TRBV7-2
CASSLAPGARYNEQFF
TGTGCCAGCAGCTTAGCGCCGGGGGCACGCTACAATGAGCAGTTCTTC
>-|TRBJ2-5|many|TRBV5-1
CASSGGHSAQETQYF
TGCGCCAGCAGTGGTGGGCACAGTGCTCAAGAGACCCAGTACTTC
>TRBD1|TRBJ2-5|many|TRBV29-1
CSVGMTGGAGETQYF
TGCAGCGTTGGTATGACAGGGGGCGCGGGAGAGACCCAGTACTTC
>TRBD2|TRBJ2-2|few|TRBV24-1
CATSTRRAGGSYTGELFF
TGTGCCACCAGTACCAGGCGGGCTGGCGGGAGTTATACCGGGGAGCTGTTTTTT
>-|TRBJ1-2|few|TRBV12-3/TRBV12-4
CASSLGTGFDGYTF
TGTGCCAGCAGTTTGGGGACCGGGTTTGATGGCTACACCTTC
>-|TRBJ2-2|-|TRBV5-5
CASSPHRDYTGELFF
TGTGCCAGCAGCCCTCACAGGGATTACACCGGGGAGCTGTTTTTT
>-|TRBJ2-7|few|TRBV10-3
CAISQDSYEQYF
TGTGCCATCAGTCAGGACAGCTACGAGCAGTACTTC
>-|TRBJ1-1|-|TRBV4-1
CASSQGAKNTEAFF
TGCGCCAGCAGCCAGGGGGCGAAGAACACTGAAGCTTTCTTT
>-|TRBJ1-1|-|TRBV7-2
CASSLTPGVTEAFF
TGTGCCAGCAGCTTAACTCCGGGAGTCACTGAAGCTTTCTTT
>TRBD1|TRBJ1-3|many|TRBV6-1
CASSHTGQGNGNTIYF
TGTGCCAGCAGTCATACGGGACAGGGGAACGGAAACACCATATATTTT
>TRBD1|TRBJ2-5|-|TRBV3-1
CASSQGTGQETQYF
TGTGCCAGCAGCCAAGGGACAGGGCAAGAGACCCAGTACTTC
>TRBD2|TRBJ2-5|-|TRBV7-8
CASSFSGGGQETQYF
TGTGCCAGCAGCTTTAGCGGGGGAGGCCAAGAGACCCAGTACTTC
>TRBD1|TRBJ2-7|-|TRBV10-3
CAISAPGTGGNEQYF
TGTGCCATCAGTGCCCCCGGGACAGGGGGCAACGAGCAGTACTTC
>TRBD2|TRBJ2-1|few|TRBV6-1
CASSTTSGRNEQFF
TGTGCCAGCAGTACGACTAGCGGGAGGAATGAGCAGTTCTTC
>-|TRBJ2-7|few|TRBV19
CASAGTHYYEQYF
TGTGCCAGTGCCGGGACCCACTACTACGAGCAGTACTTC
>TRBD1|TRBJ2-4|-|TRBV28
CASGPLGQGAAELF
TGTGCCAGCGGACCACTGGGACAGGGGGCTGCCGAGCTGTTC
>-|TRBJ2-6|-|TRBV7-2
CASSLGWAGANVLTF
TGTGCCAGCAGCTTAGGGTGGGCTGGGGCCAACGTCCTGACTTTC
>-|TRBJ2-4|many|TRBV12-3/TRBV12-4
CASRGIAKNIQYF
TGTGCCAGCAGGGGGATAGCCAAAAACATTCAGTACTTC
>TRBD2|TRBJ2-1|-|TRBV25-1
CASSEPILAGEDSDYNEQFF
TGTGCCAGCAGTGAACCGATTCTAGCGGGAGAAGACTCGGACTACAATGAGCAGTTCTTC
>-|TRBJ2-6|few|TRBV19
CASSIYGTMAGANVLTF
TGTGCCAGTAGTATATATGGGACAATGGCTGGGGCCAACGTCCTGACTTTC
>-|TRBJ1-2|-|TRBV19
CASFGAGIGYTF
TGTGCCAGTTTCGGGGCAGGGATTGGCTACACCTTC
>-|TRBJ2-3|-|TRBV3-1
CASSQEGAFTGIQTDTQYF
TGTGCCAGCAGCCAAGAGGGGGCCTTTACAGGGATTCAGACAGATACGCAGTATTTT
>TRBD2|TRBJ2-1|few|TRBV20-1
CSARTASGANYNEQFF
TGCAGTGCTAGAACCGCTAGCGGGGCGAACTACAATGAGCAGTTCTTC
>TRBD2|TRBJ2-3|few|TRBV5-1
CASSLPGLAGDTDTQYF
TGCGCCAGCAGCTTGCCGGGACTAGCGGGTGACACAGATACGCAGTATTTT
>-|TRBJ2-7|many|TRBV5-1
CASSPKGGTHYEQYF
TGCGCCAGCAGCCCCAAGGGGGGGACACACTACGAGCAGTACTTC
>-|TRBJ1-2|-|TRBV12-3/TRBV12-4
CASRLGDTGYGYTF
TGTGCCAGCAGGTTAGGTGACACAGGGTATGGCTACACCTTC